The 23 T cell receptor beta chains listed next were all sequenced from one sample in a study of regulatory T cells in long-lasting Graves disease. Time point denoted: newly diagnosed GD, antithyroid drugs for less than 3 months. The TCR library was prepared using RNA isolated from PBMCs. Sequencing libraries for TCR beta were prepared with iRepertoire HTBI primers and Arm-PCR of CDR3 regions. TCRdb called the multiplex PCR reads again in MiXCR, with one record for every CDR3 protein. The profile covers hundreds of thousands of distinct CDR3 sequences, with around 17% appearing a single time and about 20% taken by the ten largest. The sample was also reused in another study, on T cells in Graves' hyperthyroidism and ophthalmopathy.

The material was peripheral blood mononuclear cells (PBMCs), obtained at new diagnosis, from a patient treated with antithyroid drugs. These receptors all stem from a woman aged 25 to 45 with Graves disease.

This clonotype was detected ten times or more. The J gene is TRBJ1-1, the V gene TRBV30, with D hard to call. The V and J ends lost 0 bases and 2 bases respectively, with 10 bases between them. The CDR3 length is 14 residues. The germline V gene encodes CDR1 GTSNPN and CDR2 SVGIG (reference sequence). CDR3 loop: CAWSVARRNTEAFF. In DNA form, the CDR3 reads TGTGCCTGGAGTGTTGCCAGAAGAAACACTGAAGCTTTCTTT.

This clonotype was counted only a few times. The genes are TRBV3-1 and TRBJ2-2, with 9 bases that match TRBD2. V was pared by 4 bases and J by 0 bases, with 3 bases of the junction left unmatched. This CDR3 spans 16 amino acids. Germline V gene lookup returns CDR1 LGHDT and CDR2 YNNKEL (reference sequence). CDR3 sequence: CASSRWTSANTGELFF. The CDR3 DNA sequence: TGTGCCAGCAGCCGGTGGACTAGCGCGAACACCGGGGAGCTGTTTTTT.

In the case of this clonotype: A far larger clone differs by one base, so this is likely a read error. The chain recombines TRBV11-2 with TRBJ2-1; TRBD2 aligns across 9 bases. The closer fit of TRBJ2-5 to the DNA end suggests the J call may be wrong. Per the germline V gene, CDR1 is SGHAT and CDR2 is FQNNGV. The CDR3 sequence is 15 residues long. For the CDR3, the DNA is TGTGCCAGCAGCTTTGGCGGGAGGGCAGGAGAGACCCAGTACTTC. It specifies CASSFGGRAGETQYF.

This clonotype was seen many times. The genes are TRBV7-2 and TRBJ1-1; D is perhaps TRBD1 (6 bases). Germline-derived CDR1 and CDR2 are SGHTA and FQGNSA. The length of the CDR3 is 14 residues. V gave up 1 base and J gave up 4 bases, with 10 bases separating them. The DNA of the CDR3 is TGTGCCAGCAGCTTAGAACAGGGAGGCACTGAAGCTTTCTTT. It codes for CASSLEQGGTEAFF.

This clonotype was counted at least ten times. In DNA, the CDR3 is TGTGCCAGCAGCCAATTCCCAGACAGGGACTATGGCTACACCTTC. It is translated as CASSQFPDRDYGYTF. The chain combines TRBV3-1 with TRBJ1-2; TRBD1 agrees at 7 bases. The germline CDR1 and CDR2 sequences are LGHDT and YNNKEL (reference sequence). V dropped 2 bases and J dropped 3; count of bases not matched to a gene: 6. This CDR3 comprises 15 residues.

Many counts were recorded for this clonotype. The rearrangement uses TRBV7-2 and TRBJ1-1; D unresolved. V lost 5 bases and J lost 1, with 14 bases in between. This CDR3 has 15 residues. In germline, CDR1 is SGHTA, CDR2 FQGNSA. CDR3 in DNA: TGTGCCAGCAGCCCCCGAACAGCGCAGAACACTGAAGCTTTCTTT. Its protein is CASSPRTAQNTEAFF.

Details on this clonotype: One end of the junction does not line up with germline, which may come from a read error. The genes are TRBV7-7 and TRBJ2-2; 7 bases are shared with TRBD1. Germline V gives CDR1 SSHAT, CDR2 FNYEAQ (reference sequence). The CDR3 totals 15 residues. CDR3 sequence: CASTARTGNTGELFF. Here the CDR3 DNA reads TGTGCTAGCACCGCCAGGACAGGGAACACCGGGGAGCTGTTTTTT.

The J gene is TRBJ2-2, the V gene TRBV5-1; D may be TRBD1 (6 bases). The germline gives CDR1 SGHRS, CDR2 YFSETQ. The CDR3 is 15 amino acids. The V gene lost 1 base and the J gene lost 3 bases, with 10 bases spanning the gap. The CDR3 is CASSLSAGDTGELFF. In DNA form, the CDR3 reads TGCGCCAGCAGCTTGTCGGCAGGGGACACCGGGGAGCTGTTTTTT. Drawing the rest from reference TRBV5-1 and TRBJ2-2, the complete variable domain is KAGVTQTPRYLIKTRGQQVTLSCSPISGHRSVSWYQQTPGQGLQFLFEYFSETQRNKGNFPGRFSGRQFSNSRSEMNVSTLELGDSALYLCASSLSAGDTGELFFGEGSRLTVL.

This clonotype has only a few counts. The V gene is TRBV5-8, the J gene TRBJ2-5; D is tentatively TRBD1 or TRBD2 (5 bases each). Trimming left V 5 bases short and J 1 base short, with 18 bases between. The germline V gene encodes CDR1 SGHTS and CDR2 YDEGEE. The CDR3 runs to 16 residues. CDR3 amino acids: CASSYSGPLVQETQYF. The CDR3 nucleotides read TGTGCCAGCAGTTATTCGGGACCGCTAGTCCAAGAGACCCAGTACTTC.

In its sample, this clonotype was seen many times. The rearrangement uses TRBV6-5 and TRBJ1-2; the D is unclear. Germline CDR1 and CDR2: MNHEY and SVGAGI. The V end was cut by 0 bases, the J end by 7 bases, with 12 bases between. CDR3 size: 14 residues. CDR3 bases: TGTGCCAGCAGTTACTCGATCTCCGGGTTTGGCTACACCTTC. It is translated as CASSYSISGFGYTF.

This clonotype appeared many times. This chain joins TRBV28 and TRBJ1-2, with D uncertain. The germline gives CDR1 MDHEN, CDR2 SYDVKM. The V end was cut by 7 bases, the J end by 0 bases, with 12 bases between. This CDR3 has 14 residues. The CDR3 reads CASKEGGANYGYTF. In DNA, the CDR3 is TGTGCCAGCAAGGAAGGCGGAGCTAACTATGGCTACACCTTC.

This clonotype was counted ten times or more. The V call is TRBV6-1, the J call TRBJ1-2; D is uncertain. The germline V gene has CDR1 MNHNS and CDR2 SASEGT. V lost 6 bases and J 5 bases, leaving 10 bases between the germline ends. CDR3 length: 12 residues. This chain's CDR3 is CASRNSYYGYTF. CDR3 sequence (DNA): TGTGCCAGCAGGAATTCGTATTATGGCTACACCTTC.

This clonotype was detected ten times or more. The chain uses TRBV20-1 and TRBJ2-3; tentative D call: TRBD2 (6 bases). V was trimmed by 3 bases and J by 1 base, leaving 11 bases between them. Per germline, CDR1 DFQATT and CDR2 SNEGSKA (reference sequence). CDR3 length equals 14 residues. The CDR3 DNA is TGCAGTGCTAGTTTCCGGAGGGGCACAGATACGCAGTATTTT. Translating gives CSASFRRGTDTQYF.

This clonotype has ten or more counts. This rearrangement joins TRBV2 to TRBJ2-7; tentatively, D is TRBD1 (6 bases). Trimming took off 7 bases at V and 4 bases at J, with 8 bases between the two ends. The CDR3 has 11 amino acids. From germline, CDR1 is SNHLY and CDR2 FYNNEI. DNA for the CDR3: TGTGCCAGCAAGGGGGTATACGAGCAGTACTTC. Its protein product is CASKGVYEQYF.

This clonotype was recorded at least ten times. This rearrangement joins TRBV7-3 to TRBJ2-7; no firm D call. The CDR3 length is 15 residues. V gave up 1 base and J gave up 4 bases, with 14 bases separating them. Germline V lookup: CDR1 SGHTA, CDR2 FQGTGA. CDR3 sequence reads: CASSLNSAALYEQYF. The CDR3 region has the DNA TGTGCCAGCAGCTTAAACTCCGCAGCCCTGTACGAGCAGTACTTC. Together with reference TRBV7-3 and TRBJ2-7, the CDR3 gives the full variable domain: GAGVSQTPSNKVTEKGKYVELRCDPISGHTALYWYRQSLGQGPEFLIYFQGTGAADDSGLPNDRFFAVRPEGSVSTLKIQRTERGDSAVYLCASSLNSAALYEQYFGPGTRLTVT.

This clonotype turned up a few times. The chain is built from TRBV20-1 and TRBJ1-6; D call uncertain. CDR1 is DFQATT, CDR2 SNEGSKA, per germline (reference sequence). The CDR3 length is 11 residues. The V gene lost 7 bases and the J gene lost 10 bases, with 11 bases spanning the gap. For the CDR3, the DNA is TGCAGTGTCCGTGCGGTATCACCCCTCCACTTT. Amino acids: CSVRAVSPLHF.

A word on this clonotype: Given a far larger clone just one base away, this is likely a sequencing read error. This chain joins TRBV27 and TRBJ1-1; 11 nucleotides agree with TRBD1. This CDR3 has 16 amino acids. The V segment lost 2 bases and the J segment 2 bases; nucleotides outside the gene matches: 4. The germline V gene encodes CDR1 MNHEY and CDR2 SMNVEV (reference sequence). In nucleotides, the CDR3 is TGTGCCAGCAGTTTAGGGACAGGGGGATCCAACACTGAAGCTTTCTTT. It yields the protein CASSLGTGGSNTEAFF.

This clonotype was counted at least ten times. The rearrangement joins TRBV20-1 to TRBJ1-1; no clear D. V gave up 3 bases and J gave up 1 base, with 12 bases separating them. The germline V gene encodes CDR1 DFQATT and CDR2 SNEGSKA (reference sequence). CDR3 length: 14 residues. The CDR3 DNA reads TGCAGTGCTAGCGGAACCCGGGAGAACACTGAAGCTTTCTTT. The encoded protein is CSASGTRENTEAFF.

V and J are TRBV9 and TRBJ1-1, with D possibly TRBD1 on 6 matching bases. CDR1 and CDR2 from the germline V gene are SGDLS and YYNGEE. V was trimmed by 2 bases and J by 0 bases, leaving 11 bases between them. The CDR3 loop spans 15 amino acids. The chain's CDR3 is CASSVMTGMNTEAFF. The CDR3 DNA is TGTGCCAGCAGCGTGATGACAGGTATGAACACTGAAGCTTTCTTT.

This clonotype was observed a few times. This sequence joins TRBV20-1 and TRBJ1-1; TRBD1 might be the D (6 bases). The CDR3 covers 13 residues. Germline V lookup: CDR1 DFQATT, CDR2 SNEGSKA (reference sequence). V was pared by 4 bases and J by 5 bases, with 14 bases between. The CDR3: CSAKTGFRTEAFF. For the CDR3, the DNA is TGCAGTGCTAAAACAGGGTTTAGAACTGAAGCTTTCTTT.

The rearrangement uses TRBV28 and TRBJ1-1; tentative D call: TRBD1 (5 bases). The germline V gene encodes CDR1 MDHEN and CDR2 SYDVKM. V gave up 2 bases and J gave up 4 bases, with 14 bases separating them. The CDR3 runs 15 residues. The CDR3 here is CASSLQGSTATEAFF. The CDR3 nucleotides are TGTGCCAGCAGTTTACAAGGGTCGACAGCCACTGAAGCTTTCTTT.

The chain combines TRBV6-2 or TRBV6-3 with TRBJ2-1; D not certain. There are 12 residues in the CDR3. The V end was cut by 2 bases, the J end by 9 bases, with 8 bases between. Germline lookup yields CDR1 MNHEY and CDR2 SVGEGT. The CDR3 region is CASSYGVSEQFF. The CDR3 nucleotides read TGTGCCAGCAGTTACGGGGTCAGTGAGCAGTTCTTC.

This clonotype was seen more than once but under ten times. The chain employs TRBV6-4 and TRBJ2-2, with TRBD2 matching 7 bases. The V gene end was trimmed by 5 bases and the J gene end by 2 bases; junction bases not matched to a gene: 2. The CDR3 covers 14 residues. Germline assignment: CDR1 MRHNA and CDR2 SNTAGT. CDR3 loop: CASSWDYNTGELFF. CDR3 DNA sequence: TGTGCCAGCAGTTGGGACTACAACACCGGGGAGCTGTTTTTT.